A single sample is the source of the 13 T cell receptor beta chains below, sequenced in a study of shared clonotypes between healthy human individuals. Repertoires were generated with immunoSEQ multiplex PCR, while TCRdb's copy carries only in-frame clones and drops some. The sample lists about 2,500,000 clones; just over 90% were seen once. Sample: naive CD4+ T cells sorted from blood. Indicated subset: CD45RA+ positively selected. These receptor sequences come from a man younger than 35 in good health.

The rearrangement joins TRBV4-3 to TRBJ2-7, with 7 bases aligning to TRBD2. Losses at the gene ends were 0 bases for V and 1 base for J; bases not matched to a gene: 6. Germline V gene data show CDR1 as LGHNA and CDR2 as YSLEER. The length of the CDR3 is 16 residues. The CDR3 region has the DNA TGCGCCAGCAGCCAAGAGGTGCCGGGAGGTTCCTACGAGCAGTACTTC. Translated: CASSQEVPGGSYEQYF.

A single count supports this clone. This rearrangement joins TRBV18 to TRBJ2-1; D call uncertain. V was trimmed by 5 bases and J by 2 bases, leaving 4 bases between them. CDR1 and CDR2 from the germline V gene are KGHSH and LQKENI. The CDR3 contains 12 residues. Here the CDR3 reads CASSWAYNEQFF. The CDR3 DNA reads TGTGCCAGCTCATGGGCCTACAATGAGCAGTTCTTC.

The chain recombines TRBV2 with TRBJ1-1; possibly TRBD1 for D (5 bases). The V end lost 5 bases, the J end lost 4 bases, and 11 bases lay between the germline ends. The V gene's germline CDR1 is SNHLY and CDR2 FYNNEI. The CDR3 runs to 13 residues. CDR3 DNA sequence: TGTGCCAGCAGTTACCAGGGAAGCACTGAAGCTTTCTTT. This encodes CASSYQGSTEAFF.

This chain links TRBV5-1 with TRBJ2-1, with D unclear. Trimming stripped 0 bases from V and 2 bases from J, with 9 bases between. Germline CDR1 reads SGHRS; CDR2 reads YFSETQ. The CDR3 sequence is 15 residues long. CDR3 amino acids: CASSLGESPYNEQFF. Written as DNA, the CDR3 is TGCGCCAGCAGCTTGGGGGAATCGCCCTACAATGAGCAGTTCTTC.

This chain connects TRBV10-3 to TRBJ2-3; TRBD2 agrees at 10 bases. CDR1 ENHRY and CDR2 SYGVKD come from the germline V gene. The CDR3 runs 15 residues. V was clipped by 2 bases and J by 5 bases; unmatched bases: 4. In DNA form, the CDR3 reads TGTGCCATCAGTGAGGGAAGCGGGGGGGGAGATACGCAGTATTTT. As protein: CAISEGSGGGDTQYF.

CDR3 in DNA: TGTGCCAGCGGCCAGGGACGCTTCCCAGAGACCCAGTACTTC. Residues: CASGQGRFPETQYF. The J gene is TRBJ2-5, the V gene TRBV7-2, with D perhaps TRBD1 or TRBD2 (5 bases each). Trimming shortened V by 8 bases and J by 4 bases, and 17 bases separated the two germline ends. This CDR3 has 14 amino acids. Germline V gene data show CDR1 as SGHTA and CDR2 as FQGNSA.

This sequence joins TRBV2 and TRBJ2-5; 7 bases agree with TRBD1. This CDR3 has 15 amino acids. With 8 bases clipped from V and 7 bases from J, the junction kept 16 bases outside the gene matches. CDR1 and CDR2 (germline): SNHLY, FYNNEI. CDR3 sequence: CASVSTGINSGTQYF. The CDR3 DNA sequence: TGTGCCAGCGTATCGACAGGGATTAACTCTGGGACCCAGTACTTC.

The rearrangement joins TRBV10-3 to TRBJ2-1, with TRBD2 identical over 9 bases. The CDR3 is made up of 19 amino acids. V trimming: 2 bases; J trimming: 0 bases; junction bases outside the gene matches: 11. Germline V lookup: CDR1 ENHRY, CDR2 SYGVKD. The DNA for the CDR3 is TGTGCCATCAGTGAGCCCTTACTAGCGGGTCAAAGCTCCTACAATGAGCAGTTCTTC. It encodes CAISEPLLAGQSSYNEQFF.

CDR3 nucleotides: TGTGCCAGCAGCCTCTGGACTAGCGGGGATTTCGAGCAGTTCTTC. As protein: CASSLWTSGDFEQFF. The chain employs TRBV7-8 and TRBJ2-1; the match to TRBD2 covers 12 bases. J lost 10 bases, V lost 5 bases, and 9 bases had no gene match. Germline V lookup: CDR1 SGHVS, CDR2 FQNEAQ. The CDR3 has 15 amino acids.

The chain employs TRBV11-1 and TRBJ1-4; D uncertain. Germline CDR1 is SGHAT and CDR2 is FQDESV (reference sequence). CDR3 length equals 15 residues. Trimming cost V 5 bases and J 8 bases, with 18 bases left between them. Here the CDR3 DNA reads TGTGCCAGCAGCCTGACGGTCTCCCGTGGGGAAAAACTGTTTTTT. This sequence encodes CASSLTVSRGEKLFF.

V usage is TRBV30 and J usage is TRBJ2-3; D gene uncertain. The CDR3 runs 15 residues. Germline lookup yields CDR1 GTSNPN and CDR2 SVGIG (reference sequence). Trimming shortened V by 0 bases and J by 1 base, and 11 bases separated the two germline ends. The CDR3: CAWSVRRSGTDTQYF. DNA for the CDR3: TGTGCCTGGAGTGTACGTCGGAGTGGCACAGATACGCAGTATTTT.

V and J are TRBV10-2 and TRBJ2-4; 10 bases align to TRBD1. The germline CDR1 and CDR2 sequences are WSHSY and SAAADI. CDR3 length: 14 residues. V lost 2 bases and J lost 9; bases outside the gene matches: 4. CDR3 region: CASSEGTGEAIQYF. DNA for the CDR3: TGCGCCAGCAGTGAGGGGACAGGGGAGGCCATTCAGTACTTC.

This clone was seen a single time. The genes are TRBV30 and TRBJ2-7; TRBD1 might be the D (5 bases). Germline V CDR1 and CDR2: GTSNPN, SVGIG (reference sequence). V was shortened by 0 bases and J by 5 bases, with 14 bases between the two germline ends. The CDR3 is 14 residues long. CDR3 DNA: TGTGCCTGGAGTGTAATCAGGGCAGCCGACGAGCAGTACTTC. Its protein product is CAWSVIRAADEQYF. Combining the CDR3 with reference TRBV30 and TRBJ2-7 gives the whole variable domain SQTIHQWPATLVQPVGSPLSLECTVEGTSNPNLYWYRQAAGRGLQLLFYSVGIGQISSEVPQNLSASRPQDRQFILSSKKLLLSDSGFYLCAWSVIRAADEQYFGPGTRLTVT.